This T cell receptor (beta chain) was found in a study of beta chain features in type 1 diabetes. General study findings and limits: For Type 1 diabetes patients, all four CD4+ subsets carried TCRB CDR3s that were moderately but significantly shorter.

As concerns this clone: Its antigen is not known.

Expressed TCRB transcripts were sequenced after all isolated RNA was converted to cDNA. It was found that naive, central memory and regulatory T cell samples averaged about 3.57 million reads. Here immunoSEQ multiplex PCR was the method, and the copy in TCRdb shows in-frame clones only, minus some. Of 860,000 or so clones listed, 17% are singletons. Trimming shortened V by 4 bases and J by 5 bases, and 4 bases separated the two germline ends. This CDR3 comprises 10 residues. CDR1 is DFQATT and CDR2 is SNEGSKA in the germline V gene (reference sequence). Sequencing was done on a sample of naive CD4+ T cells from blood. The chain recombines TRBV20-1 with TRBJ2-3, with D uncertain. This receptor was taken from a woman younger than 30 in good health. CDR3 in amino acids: CSANVDTQYF. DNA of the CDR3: TGCAGTGCTAATGTAGATACGCAGTATTTT.